This T cell receptor (beta chain) originates from a study of T cell responses to AZD1222 COVID-19 vaccine. The V and J ends lost 0 bases and 7 bases, in that order; junction bases with no gene match: 3. CDR3 size: 13 residues. As concerns this clone: Its antigen is unknown.

Libraries were prepared by immunoSEQ multiplex PCR; TCRdb keeps only in-frame clonotypes and omits some of them. Among about 160,000 clones listed, roughly 90% were seen once. Study-wide findings and caveats: Recipients of AZD1222 seropositive at baseline numbered only five or six.

The TCR sequence derives from an adult in good health. J is TRBJ2-7 and V is TRBV12-3 or TRBV12-4; 7 bases are a match to TRBD2. This specimen was peripheral blood, taken on day 0 of AZD1222 vaccination. The CDR3 DNA reads as TGTGCCAGCAGTTTAGCGCTTAGCGGGGAGCAGTACTTC. Translation: CASSLALSGEQYF.